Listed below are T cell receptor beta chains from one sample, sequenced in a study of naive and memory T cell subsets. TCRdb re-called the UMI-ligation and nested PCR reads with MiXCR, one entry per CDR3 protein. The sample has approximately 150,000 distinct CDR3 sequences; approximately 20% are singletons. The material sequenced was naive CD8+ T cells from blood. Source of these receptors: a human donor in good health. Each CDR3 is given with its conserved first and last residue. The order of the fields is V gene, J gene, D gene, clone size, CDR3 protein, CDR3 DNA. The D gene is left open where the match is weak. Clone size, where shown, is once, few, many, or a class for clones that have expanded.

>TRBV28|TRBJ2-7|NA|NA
CASSASYEQYF
TGTGCCAGCAGTGCGTCCTACGAGCAGTACTTC
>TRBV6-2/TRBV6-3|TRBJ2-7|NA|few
CASSYSSGQYF
TGTGCCAGCAGTTACTCGTCGGGGCAGTACTTC
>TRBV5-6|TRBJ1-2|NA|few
CASSADLEEDYGYTF
TGTGCCAGCAGCGCGGACCTGGAGGAAGACTATGGCTACACCTTC
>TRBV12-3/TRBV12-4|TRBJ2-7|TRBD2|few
CASSPGLASEQYF
TGTGCCAGCAGTCCGGGACTAGCGAGCGAGCAGTACTTC
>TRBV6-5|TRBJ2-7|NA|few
CASSYSGRSYEQYF
TGTGCCAGCAGTTACTCCGGACGGTCCTACGAGCAGTACTTC
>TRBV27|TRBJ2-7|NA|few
CASSSLAYTYEQYF
TGTGCCAGCAGTTCCTTAGCCTATACCTACGAGCAGTACTTC
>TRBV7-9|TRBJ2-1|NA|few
CASSLVETTYNEQFF
TGTGCCAGCAGCTTAGTCGAGACCACCTACAATGAGCAGTTCTTC
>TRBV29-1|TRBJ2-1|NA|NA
CSVLYRATYNEQFF
TGCAGCGTTCTATACAGGGCTACCTACAATGAGCAGTTCTTC
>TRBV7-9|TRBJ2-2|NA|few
CASSGAGELFF
TGTGCCAGCTCAGGCGCCGGGGAGCTGTTTTTT
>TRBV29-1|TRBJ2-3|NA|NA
CSVPTRLGDTDTQYF
TGCAGCGTTCCTACGCGACTAGGTGACACAGATACGCAGTATTTT